These T cell receptor beta chains were read from a single sample in a study of glioma-infiltrating T cells after dendritic cell vaccination. The repertoire was sequenced with immunoSEQ multiplex PCR; TCRdb's copy has only in-frame clones and lacks some. The sample has around 67,000 clones; 65% to 90% are singletons. The material was blood, obtained before dendritic cell vaccination. Source of these receptors: a human donor with glioblastoma. CDR3s include the opening cysteine and the closing phenylalanine or tryptophan. Not every row has a clone size; where given, it reads once, few, many or a size class.

V gene	J gene	clone size	CDR3 protein
TRBV5-6	TRBJ1-2	NA	CASSPVPFRGYTF
TRBV7-9	TRBJ1-4	NA	CASSLSQGPNEKLFF
TRBV30	TRBJ1-2	NA	CAWNVGDGYTF
TRBV5-6	TRBJ1-1	NA	CASSLESGLNTEAFF
TRBV5-1	TRBJ2-5	NA	CASSIDRGGETQYF
TRBV6-6	TRBJ2-7	NA	CASSWGHSYEQYF
TRBV7-6	TRBJ1-3	few	CASSPGVVSGNTIYF
TRBV6-1	TRBJ2-6	once	CASSDTISGLFSGANVLTF
TRBV9	TRBJ2-1	NA	CASSVGGGPKFF
TRBV19	TRBJ2-3	NA	CASTRTDSYDTQYF
TRBV14	TRBJ2-5	NA	CASSQYLTGNQETQYF
TRBV13	TRBJ1-6	NA	CASSFQTGGSSYNSPLHF
TRBV6-1	TRBJ1-1	NA	CASSEGRWAENTEAFF
TRBV19	TRBJ1-6	NA	CASSPSGLYNSPLHF
TRBV5-4	TRBJ2-3	NA	CASSLMAGTDTQYF
TRBV6-5	TRBJ1-4	NA	CASSYSAGSREKLFF
TRBV19	TRBJ2-2	once	CASSIGPNTGELFF
TRBV27	TRBJ2-3	NA	CASSLKTSGGHPDTQYF
TRBV29-1	TRBJ2-3	once	CSVDRTRGSNTQYF
TRBV7-9	TRBJ2-7	NA	CASSPRDSSYEQYF
TRBV4-1	TRBJ2-2	NA	CASSRTSGGAPGELFF
TRBV2	TRBJ1-1	once	CASSDRNRPSTEAFF
TRBV27	TRBJ1-4	NA	CASSLGTENEKLFF
TRBV6-4	TRBJ2-1	NA	CASSTLPGGMNEQFF
TRBV19	TRBJ2-7	NA	CASSTTGGGWQYF
TRBV4-3	TRBJ1-4	once	CASSSIPGQSNEKLFF
TRBV6-1	TRBJ2-5	NA	CASSEVGGETQYF
TRBV19	TRBJ2-6	once	CASSTPSGANVLTF
TRBV5-1	TRBJ1-2	NA	CASKVDPTGLTNYGYTF
TRBV25-1	TRBJ2-5	NA	CASRTGGVETQYF